This T cell receptor (beta chain) was observed in a study of metastatic and nonmetastatic thyroid tumors (dated by TCRdb to about 2020). About the study as a whole: Repertoires were compared across peripheral blood and tumor or nodule tissue samples from malignant and benign thyroid patients. Points the paper makes about the study in general: In both blood and tumor samples, malignant tumors were reported to have significantly higher TCR beta diversity than benign nodules.

Preparation of the library involved PCR. Sequenced on an Illumina HiSeq 4000. High-throughput sequencing was used to profile the CDR3 region of the TCR beta-chain in every patient. From the authors' description of their analysis: Drawing on CDR3 differences between clinicopathological groups, the researchers built a classifier meant to tell apart patients with distant-metastatic papillary thyroid cancer. The Shannon index was used to measure repertoire diversity, and the Morisita-Horn index was used to measure how similar tumor and blood repertoires were. Using fastp trimming at Q25 and MiXCR clonotype assembly, TCRdb reanalyzed the public sequencing data and kept in-frame beta chains. The authors' filters were not applied to this entry. In this sample the table shows about 20,000 clones, over 30% of which occur a single time. The leading ten clones occupy roughly 14% of the sample. Comment on this clone: The specificity of this receptor is unknown. One base away there is no much larger clone; base qualities are not given.

Via the germline V gene (reference sequence), CDR1 is LNHDA and CDR2 SQIVND. The CDR3 runs 14 residues from the cysteine to the phenylalanine. The only DNA kept is the CDR3, 42 bases in frame from the first base. Trimming removed 3 bases from V and 1 base from J, leaving 10 bases between the germline ends. Before undergoing thyroid surgery, none of the patients had been given any kind of treatment. Using T-cell receptor beta sequencing, the study looked back at clinical samples from patients collected from the early 2010s to the late 2010s. Recombination joined TRBV19 with TRBJ2-7; the D gene identity is not certain. The sequence came from a female donor with papillary thyroid cancer or a benign thyroid nodule (not recorded which). Some clones in this sample may be carry-over from other donors' samples. Material for sequencing was blood. The DNA sequence is given as TGTGCCAGTAGTATCCCGGGTGCTTCCTACGAGCAGTACTTC. It codes for CASSIPGASYEQYF. The reference TRBV19 and TRBJ2-7 proteins fill in what lies around the CDR3, so the full variable domain reads DGGITQSPKYLFRKEGQNVTLSCEQNLNHDAMYWYRQDPGQGLRLIYYSQIVNDFQKGDIAEGYSVSREKKESFPLTVTSAQKNPTAFYLCASSIPGASYEQYFGPGTRLTVT.